The TCR beta chain under discussion was sequenced for a study of blood T cell repertoires in COVID-19. Study background: The United States, Italy and Spain were the sources of the acute and convalescent COVID-19 samples.

The CDR3 covers 14 residues. The V end lost 5 bases, the J end lost 6 bases, and 13 bases lay between the germline ends. CDR1 is SGHTA and CDR2 is FQGNSA in the germline V gene. Source study methods: Reference gene primer amplification gave nucleated cell count estimates. Sequencing was performed with immunoSEQ multiplex PCR; in TCRdb, only in-frame clones are kept and a portion is missing. That table is the source of V, J and clone size, and D and trimming were worked out from the DNA. The data contain tens of thousands of clones, about four fifths of them singletons. The chain combines TRBV7-2 with TRBJ1-4; tentative D call: TRBD1 (5 bases). The clonotype comes from a man in his sixties or seventies with acute or convalescent COVID-19. The sequencing input was peripheral blood. This CDR3 reads CASSPTGNHEKLFF. The CDR3 nucleotides are TGTGCCAGCAGCCCCACAGGAAACCATGAAAAACTGTTTTTT.